This TCR beta chain was observed in a study of T cells in Graves' hyperthyroidism and ophthalmopathy. Overall study results and limits: Prediction of ophthalmopathy progression came a median around 6.5 months pre-onset. Most clonotypes expanded in the thyroid (above 0.001) were also present in blood.

The TCR beta CDR3 regions underwent amplification using RNA transcripts as the source. First-round RT-PCR targeting the TCR CDR3 was performed with the HTBI primer set. TCRdb used MiXCR to reprocess the multiplex PCR reads, holding one entry per CDR3 protein. Of about 280,000 distinct CDR3 sequences detected, around a quarter appear once; the ten largest clones hold about 30%. As concerns this clonotype: No antigen is known for it.

Patients with uncontrolled infections, other autoimmune diseases, pregnancy or lactation were excluded. The blood sample predates any ophthalmopathy symptoms, coming from first hyperthyroidism diagnosis. The CDR3 has 13 amino acids. After removal of 8 bases from V and 7 bases from J, the junction contained 10 bases not matched to a gene. Germline V gives CDR1 MGHRA, CDR2 YSYEKL. V usage is TRBV4-1 and J usage is TRBJ1-2, with TRBD1 matching over 7 bases. The sequence was collected from a man aged 40-55 years with Graves' hyperthyroidism that later progressed to Graves' ophthalmopathy. Sequenced input: blood. The chain's CDR3 is CASAGGVERGYTF. The CDR3 region has the DNA TGCGCCAGCGCAGGGGGGGTTGAGCGTGGCTACACCTTC.